A selection of T cell receptor beta chains follows, all from one sample in a study of OX40 agonist ivuxolimab in advanced cancers. Libraries were prepared by immunoSEQ multiplex PCR; TCRdb keeps only in-frame clonotypes and omits some of them. The table records about 52,000 clones, over 80% of them present only once. Sequencing was performed on CD4+ or CD8+ T cells sorted from blood, taken in a trial of the OX40 agonist ivuxolimab. Receptor source: an adult with an advanced solid tumor such as melanoma, head and neck, liver or kidney cancer. Each CDR3 is given with its conserved first and last residue. D genes are given only for firm matches. Clone size is shown for a subset of rows, as once, few, many or a class of expanded clone.

j_call d_call v_call clone_size cdr3_aa cdr3_nt
TRBJ2-1 NA TRBV9 NA CASSVVGAGEQNEQFF TGTGCCAGCAGCGTAGTCGGGGCCGGGGAGCAAAATGAGCAGTTCTTC
TRBJ2-3 TRBD1 TRBV19 NA CASSIGWTGGIDTQYF TGTGCCAGTAGTATAGGCTGGACAGGGGGTATCGATACGCAGTATTTT
TRBJ1-1 NA TRBV7-3 NA CASSLTQGGTEAFF TGTGCCAGCAGCTTAACTCAGGGCGGCACTGAAGCTTTCTTT
TRBJ1-5 NA TRBV30 NA CAWRAQGKGNQPQHF TGTGCCTGGAGAGCACAGGGAAAGGGCAATCAGCCCCAGCATTTT
TRBJ2-1 NA TRBV14 NA CASSQERGAGVNEQFF TGTGCCAGCAGCCAAGAGAGGGGGGCTGGCGTCAATGAGCAGTTCTTC
TRBJ2-7 TRBD1 TRBV7-6 NA CASSLPGQGAGEQYF TGTGCCAGCAGCTTACCTGGACAGGGGGCTGGGGAGCAGTACTTC
TRBJ2-2 NA TRBV13 once CASSLRLNTGELFF TGTGCCAGCAGCTTAAGGCTCAACACCGGGGAGCTGTTTTTT
TRBJ2-7 TRBD1 TRBV7-8 NA CASSLEPVGQVTPHYYGEQYF TGTGCCAGCAGCTTAGAGCCCGTAGGACAGGTAACCCCCCACTACTACGGCGAGCAGTACTTC
TRBJ2-7 TRBD1 TRBV18 NA CASSPGTGALYEQYF TGTGCCAGCTCACCTGGGACAGGGGCGCTCTACGAGCAGTACTTC
TRBJ1-5 NA TRBV28 NA CASSLRADQPQHF TGTGCCAGCAGTTTGAGGGCTGATCAGCCCCAGCATTTT
TRBJ1-5 NA TRBV19 NA CASSILGLERVGNQPQHF TGTGCCAGTAGTATTCTCGGGTTGGAGAGGGTCGGCAATCAGCCCCAGCATTTT
TRBJ1-3 NA TRBV7-6 NA CASSLAAGGSGNTIYF TGTGCCAGCAGCTTAGCTGCGGGGGGCTCTGGAAACACCATATATTTT
TRBJ1-2 NA TRBV6-6 once CASTSIVSLGYTF TGTGCCAGCACCTCAATCGTATCTCTTGGCTACACCTTC
TRBJ1-4 NA TRBV7-9 once CASSLLLGVATNEKLFF TGTGCCAGCAGCTTACTACTGGGGGTTGCAACTAATGAAAAACTGTTTTTT
TRBJ2-6 NA TRBV4-2 NA CASSHRDGSGANVLTF TGTGCCAGCAGCCACCGGGACGGCTCTGGGGCCAACGTCCTGACTTTC